This T cell receptor (beta chain) was observed in a study of T cells in Graves' hyperthyroidism and ophthalmopathy. This clonotype was seen a handful of times. A much more abundant neighbour one base away suggests this may be a read error. No conserved phenylalanine or tryptophan is present at the end of the CDR3, so a read error is the likely explanation. Isolation of PBMCs was performed on about 10 ml fresh peripheral blood. RNA transcripts served as the template for amplifying TCR beta CDR3 regions. First-round RT-PCR targeting the TCR CDR3 was performed with the HTBI primer set. Via MiXCR, TCRdb re-called the multiplex PCR reads, giving one row per CDR3 protein. The repertoire holds hundreds of thousands of distinct CDR3 sequences, with approximately 14% as singletons. This TCR came from a woman between 18 and 29 years old with Graves' hyperthyroidism. Specimen: blood.

Here the CDR3 DNA reads TGTGCCACCAGAGGAGCGCTCAACACTGAAGCTTTCCTT. Translated, it gives CATRGALNTEAFL. The V call is TRBV24-1, the J call TRBJ1-1; D call uncertain. Germline CDR1 and CDR2: KGHDR and SFDVKD. V dropped 7 bases and J dropped 2 bases, with 10 bases sitting between them. The CDR3 extends over 13 amino acids.